The clone carrying this T cell receptor beta chain was seen more than once but under ten times. Its specificity is unknown. These data originate in a study of T cells in Graves' hyperthyroidism and ophthalmopathy. Patients having uncontrolled infection, another autoimmune disease, pregnancy or lactation were not included. CDR3 length: 15 residues. The ends lost 1 base at V and 6 bases at J; junction bases unmatched: 5. Using RNA transcripts as the source, TCR beta CDR3 regions were amplified. During a first-round RT-PCR of the TCR CDR3, the HTBI primer set was used. TCRdb redid the calling of the multiplex PCR reads with MiXCR, one entry per CDR3 protein. The sample shows around 380,000 distinct CDR3 sequences, roughly 14% of them seen only once. Points from the study as a whole: A model of 13 V-J features distinguished ophthalmopathy from stable hyperthyroidism. Most thyroid-expanded clonotypes above 0.001 were also found in blood.

This clonotype originated in a man aged 25-45 years with Graves' hyperthyroidism that later progressed to Graves' ophthalmopathy. Sequencing was performed on blood. The chain employs TRBV12-3 or TRBV12-4 and TRBJ2-3; 9 positions agree with TRBD1. This CDR3 is CASSLEGQGVDTQYF. The DNA of the CDR3 is TGTGCCAGCAGTTTAGAGGGACAGGGAGTTGATACGCAGTATTTT.